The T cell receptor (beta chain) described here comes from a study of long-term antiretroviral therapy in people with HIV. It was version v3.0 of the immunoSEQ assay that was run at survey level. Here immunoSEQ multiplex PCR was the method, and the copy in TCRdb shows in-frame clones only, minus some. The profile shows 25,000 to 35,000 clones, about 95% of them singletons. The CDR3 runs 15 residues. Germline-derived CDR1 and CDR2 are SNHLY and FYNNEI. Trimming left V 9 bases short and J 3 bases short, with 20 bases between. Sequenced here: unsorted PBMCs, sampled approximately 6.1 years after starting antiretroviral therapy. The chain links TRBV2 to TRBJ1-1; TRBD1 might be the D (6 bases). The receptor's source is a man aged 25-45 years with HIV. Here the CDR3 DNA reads TGTGCCAGAGATCAAGGGGCCCGGGGGCACACTGAAGCTTTCTTT. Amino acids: CARDQGARGHTEAFF.